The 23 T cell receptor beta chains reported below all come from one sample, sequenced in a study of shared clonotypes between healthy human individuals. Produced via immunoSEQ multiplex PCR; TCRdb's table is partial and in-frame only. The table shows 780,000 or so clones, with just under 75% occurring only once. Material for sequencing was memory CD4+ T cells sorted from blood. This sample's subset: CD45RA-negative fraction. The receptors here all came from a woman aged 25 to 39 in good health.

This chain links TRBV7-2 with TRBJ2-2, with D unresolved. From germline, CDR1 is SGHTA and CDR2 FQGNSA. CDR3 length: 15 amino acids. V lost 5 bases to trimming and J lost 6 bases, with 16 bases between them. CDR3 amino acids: CASSPKRRFAGELFF. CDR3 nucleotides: TGTGCCAGCAGCCCAAAACGGCGGTTTGCCGGGGAGCTGTTTTTT.

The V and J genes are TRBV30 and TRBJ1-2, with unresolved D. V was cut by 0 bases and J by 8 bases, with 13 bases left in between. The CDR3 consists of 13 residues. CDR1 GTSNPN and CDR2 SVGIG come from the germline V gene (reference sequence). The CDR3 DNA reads TGTGCCTGGAGTGTGACCCGGGGAATGGGCTACACCTTC. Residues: CAWSVTRGMGYTF. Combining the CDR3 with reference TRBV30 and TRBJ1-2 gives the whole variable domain SQTIHQWPATLVQPVGSPLSLECTVEGTSNPNLYWYRQAAGRGLQLLFYSVGIGQISSEVPQNLSASRPQDRQFILSSKKLLLSDSGFYLCAWSVTRGMGYTFGSGTRLTVV.

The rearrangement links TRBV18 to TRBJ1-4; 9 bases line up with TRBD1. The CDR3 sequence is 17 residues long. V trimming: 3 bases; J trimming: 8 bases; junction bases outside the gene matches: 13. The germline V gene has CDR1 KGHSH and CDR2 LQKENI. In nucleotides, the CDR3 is TGTGCCAGCTCACCCCGAACGGCGGGACAGGGAAGAGAAAAACTGTTTTTT. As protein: CASSPRTAGQGREKLFF.

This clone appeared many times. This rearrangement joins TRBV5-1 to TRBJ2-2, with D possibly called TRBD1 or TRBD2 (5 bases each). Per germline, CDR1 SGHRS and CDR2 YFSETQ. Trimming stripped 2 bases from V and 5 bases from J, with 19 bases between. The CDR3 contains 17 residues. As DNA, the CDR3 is TGCGCCAGCAGCTTTCCGAGGGGCGCTGAACTGACCGGGGAGCTGTTTTTT. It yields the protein CASSFPRGAELTGELFF.

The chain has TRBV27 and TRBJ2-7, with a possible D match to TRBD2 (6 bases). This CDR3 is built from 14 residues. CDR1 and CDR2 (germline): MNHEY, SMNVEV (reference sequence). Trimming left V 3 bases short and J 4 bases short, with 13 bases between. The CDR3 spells CASSFEGGGYEQYF. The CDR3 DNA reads TGTGCCAGCAGTTTCGAGGGAGGAGGTTACGAGCAGTACTTC.

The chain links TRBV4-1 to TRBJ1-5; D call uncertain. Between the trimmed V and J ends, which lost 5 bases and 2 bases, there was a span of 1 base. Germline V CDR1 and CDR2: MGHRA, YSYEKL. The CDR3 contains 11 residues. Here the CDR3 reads CASSCNQPQHF. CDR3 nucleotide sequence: TGCGCCAGCAGCTGCAATCAGCCCCAGCATTTT.

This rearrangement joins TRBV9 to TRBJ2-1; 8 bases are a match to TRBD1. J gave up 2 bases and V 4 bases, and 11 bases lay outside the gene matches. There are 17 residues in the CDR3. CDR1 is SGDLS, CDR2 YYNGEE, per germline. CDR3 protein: CASSQNFRDRTYNEQFF. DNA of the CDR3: TGTGCCAGCAGCCAAAATTTCCGGGACAGGACCTACAATGAGCAGTTCTTC. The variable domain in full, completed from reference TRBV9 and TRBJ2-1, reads DSGVTQTPKHLITATGQRVTLRCSPRSGDLSVYWYQQSLDQGLQFLIQYYNGEERAKGNILERFSAQQFPDLHSELNLSSLELGDSALYFCASSQNFRDRTYNEQFFGPGTRLTVL.

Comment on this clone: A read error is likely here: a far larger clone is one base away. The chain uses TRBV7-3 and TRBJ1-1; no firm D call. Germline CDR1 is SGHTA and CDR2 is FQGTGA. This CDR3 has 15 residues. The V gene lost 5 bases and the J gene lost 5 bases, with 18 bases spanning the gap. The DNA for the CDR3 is TGTGCCAGCAGCCCCGATCAGATGTGGGGAACTGAAGCTTTCTTT. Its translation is CASSPDQMWGTEAFF.

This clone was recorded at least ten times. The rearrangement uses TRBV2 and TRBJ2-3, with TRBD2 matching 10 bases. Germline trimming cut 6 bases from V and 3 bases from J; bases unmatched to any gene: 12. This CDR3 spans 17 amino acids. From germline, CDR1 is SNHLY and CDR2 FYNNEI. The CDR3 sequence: CASRFSVTSGKTDTQYF. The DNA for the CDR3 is TGTGCCAGCAGGTTCTCGGTTACTAGCGGGAAAACAGATACGCAGTATTTT.

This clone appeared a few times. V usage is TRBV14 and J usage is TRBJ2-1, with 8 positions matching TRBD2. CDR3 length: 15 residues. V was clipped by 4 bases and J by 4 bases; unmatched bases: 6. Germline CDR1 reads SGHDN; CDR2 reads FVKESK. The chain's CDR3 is CASSPPGLDYNEQFF. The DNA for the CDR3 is TGTGCCAGCAGCCCACCGGGACTAGATTACAATGAGCAGTTCTTC.

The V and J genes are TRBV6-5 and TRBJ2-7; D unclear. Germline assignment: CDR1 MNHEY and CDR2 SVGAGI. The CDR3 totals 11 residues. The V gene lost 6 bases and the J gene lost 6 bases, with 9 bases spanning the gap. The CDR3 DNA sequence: TGTGCCAGCAGGGGTATGGGCGAGCAGTACTTC. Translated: CASRGMGEQYF.

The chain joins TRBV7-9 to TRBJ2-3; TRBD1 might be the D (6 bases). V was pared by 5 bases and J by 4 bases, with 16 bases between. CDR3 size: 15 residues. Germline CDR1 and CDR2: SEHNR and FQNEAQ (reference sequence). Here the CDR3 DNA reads TGTGCCAGCAGCGCCTCTGGGGGCGGCTCAGATACGCAGTATTTT. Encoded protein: CASSASGGGSDTQYF.

The chain's CDR3 is CASSLGQADNEQFF. CDR3 coding DNA: TGTGCCAGCAGCTTAGGACAGGCGGACAATGAGCAGTTCTTC. The J gene is TRBJ2-1, the V gene TRBV7-9; a weak D match, TRBD1 (6 bases). The germline V and J ends were trimmed by 1 base and 5 bases, with 9 bases remaining between them. Germline CDR1 reads SEHNR; CDR2 reads FQNEAQ (reference sequence). The CDR3 loop spans 14 amino acids.

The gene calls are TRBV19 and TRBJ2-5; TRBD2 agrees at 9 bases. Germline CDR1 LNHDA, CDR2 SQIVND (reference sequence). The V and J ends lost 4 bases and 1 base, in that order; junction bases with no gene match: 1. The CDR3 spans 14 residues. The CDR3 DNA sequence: TGTGCCAGTAGTAGACTAGCGGTCCAAGAGACCCAGTACTTC. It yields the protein CASSRLAVQETQYF.

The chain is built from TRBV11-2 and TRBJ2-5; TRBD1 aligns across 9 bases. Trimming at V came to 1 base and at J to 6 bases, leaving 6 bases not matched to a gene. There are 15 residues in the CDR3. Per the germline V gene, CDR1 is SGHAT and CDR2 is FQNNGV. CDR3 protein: CASSLGTGALKTQYF. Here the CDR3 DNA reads TGTGCCAGCAGCTTAGGGACAGGGGCCTTGAAGACCCAGTACTTC.

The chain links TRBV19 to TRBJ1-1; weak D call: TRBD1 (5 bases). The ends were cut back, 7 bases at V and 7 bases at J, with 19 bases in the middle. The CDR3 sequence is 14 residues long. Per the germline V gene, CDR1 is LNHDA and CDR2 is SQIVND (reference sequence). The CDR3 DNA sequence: TGTGCCAGTACCAGAACCGGTTCGGGGGGTGAAGCTTTCTTT. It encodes CASTRTGSGGEAFF.

The CDR3: CASSSRGVHTEQFF. Written as DNA, the CDR3 is TGTGCCAGCAGTTCGAGGGGGGTACACACTGAGCAGTTCTTC. The rearrangement uses TRBV6-5 and TRBJ2-1; TRBD1 or TRBD2 may be the D gene (6 bases each). V lost 4 bases, J lost 9 bases, and 16 bases lay in between. Germline V gives CDR1 MNHEY, CDR2 SVGAGI. CDR3 length: 14 amino acids.

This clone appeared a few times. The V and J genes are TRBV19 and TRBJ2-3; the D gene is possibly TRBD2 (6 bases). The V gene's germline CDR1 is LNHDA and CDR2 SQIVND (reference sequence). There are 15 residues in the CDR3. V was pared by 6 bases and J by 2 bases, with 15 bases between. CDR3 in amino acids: CASSLAVRSTDTQYF. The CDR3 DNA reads TGTGCCAGTAGCTTAGCGGTTAGATCCACAGATACGCAGTATTTT.

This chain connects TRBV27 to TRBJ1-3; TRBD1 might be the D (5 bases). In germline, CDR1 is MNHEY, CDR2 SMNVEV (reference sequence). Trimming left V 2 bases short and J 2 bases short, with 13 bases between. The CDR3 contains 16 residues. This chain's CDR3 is CASSLSADSPGNTIYF. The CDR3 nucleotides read TGTGCCAGCAGTTTAAGTGCAGACAGCCCTGGAAACACCATATATTTT.

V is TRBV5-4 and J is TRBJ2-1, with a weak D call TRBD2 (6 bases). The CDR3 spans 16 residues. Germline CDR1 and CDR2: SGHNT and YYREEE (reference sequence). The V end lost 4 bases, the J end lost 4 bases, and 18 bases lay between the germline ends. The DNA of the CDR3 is TGTGCCAGCAGCCTCCCGATGGCGGGGTCATACAATGAGCAGTTCTTC. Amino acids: CASSLPMAGSYNEQFF.

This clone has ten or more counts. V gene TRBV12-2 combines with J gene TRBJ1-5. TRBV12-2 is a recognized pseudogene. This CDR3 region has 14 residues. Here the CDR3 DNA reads TGTGCAAGTCGCTTATCCTTAGGGTGGGGACCCCAGCATTTT. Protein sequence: CASRLSLGWGPQHF.

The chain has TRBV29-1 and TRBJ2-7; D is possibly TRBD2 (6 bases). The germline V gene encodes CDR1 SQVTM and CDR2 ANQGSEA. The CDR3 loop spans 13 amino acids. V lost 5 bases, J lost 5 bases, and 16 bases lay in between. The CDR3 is CSVYVGTWNEQYF. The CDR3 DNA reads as TGCAGCGTTTATGTGGGGACTTGGAACGAGCAGTACTTC.

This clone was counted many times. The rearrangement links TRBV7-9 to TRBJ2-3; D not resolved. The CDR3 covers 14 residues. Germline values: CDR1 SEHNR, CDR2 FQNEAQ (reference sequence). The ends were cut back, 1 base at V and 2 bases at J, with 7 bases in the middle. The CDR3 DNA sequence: TGTGCCAGCAGCTTAGGTAGTCCCACAGATACGCAGTATTTT. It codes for CASSLGSPTDTQYF.